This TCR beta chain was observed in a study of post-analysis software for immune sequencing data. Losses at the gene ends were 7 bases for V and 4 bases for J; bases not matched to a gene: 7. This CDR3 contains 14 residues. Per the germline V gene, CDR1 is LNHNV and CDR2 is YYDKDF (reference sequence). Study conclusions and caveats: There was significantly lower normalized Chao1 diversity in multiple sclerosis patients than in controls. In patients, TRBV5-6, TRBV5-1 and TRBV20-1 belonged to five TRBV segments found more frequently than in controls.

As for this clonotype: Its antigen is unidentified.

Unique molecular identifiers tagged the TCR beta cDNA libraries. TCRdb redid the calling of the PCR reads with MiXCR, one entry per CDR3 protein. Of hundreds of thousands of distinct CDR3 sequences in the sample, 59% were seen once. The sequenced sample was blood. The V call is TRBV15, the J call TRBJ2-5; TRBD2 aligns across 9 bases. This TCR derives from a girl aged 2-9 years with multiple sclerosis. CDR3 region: CATKPSGGRETQYF. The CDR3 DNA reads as TGTGCCACCAAACCGAGCGGGGGGCGAGAGACCCAGTACTTC.